Shown below are 28 T cell receptor beta chains from a single sample sequenced in a study of CD8+ T cells in alopecia areata. Sequencing used cDNA as its template, made by extracting RNA and reverse transcribing it. Only in-frame clones appear in the TCRdb table, and some are missing; sequencing was by immunoSEQ multiplex PCR. Of some 5,400 clones listed, over 60% are singletons. The treatment: oral pan-JAK inhibitor, 5-10 mg twice daily. Researchers gathered lesional scalp punch biopsies and peripheral blood from patients with alopecia areata. The sample in question was skin, obtained at week 24, from a patient treated with tofacitinib. These receptors were collected from a human donor with alopecia areata.

This chain joins TRBV27 and TRBJ2-1; 7 bases agree with TRBD2. Germline CDR1 MNHEY, CDR2 SMNVEV (reference sequence). This CDR3 region has 16 residues. The V gene end was trimmed by 4 bases and the J gene end by 3 bases; junction bases not matched to a gene: 9. CDR3 bases: TGTGCCAGCAGTTCCCAAGGGGCTAGCGGCTACAATGAGCAGTTCTTC. Its protein is CASSSQGASGYNEQFF.

This clone was counted a single time. V and J are TRBV11-3 and TRBJ1-1, with 9 bases aligning to TRBD1. CDR3 length equals 17 residues. Germline trimming cut 4 bases from V and 1 base from J; bases unmatched to any gene: 10. Germline lookup yields CDR1 SGHNT and CDR2 YENEEA. CDR3 region: CASSSDGTGRGNTEAFF. CDR3 coding DNA: TGTGCCAGCAGCTCGGACGGGACAGGGAGAGGGAACACTGAAGCTTTCTTT.

The chain couples TRBV5-5 to TRBJ2-5; no clear D gene. Per germline, CDR1 SGHKS and CDR2 YYEKEE (reference sequence). V was trimmed by 0 bases and J by 0 bases, leaving 9 bases between them. This CDR3 comprises 15 residues. CDR3 region: CASSLGAGYQETQYF. The CDR3, as DNA: TGTGCCAGCAGCTTGGGGGCTGGGTACCAAGAGACCCAGTACTTC.

This rearrangement joins TRBV18 to TRBJ2-7; TRBD2 aligns across 7 bases. The CDR3 loop spans 16 amino acids. J lost 3 bases, V lost 0 bases, and 8 bases had no gene match. Germline V gene sequence: CDR1 KGHSH, CDR2 LQKENI. This chain's CDR3 is CASSPPGTSELYEQYF. The CDR3 nucleotides read TGTGCCAGCTCACCACCGGGTACTAGCGAGCTCTACGAGCAGTACTTC.

The chain uses TRBV6-5 and TRBJ2-5; 11 bases fit TRBD1. Germline V lookup: CDR1 MNHEY, CDR2 SVGAGI. This CDR3 has 15 amino acids. V lost 7 bases, J lost 7 bases, and 11 bases stayed unmatched. The CDR3 protein is CASNSPGQGDTTQYF. The CDR3 nucleotides are TGTGCCAGCAATTCACCGGGACAGGGGGACACGACCCAGTACTTC.

The V and J genes are TRBV7-2 and TRBJ1-1; D gene unclear. The V gene's germline CDR1 is SGHTA and CDR2 FQGNSA. Trimming removed 5 bases at V and 1 base at J, with 11 bases between. The CDR3 covers 14 residues. The CDR3 sequence is CASSPGPTNTEAFF. CDR3 DNA: TGTGCCAGCAGCCCTGGACCGACGAACACTGAAGCTTTCTTT.

The chain carries TRBV6-6 and TRBJ2-5; the D gene is possibly TRBD2 (7 bases). The CDR3 covers 14 residues. From germline, CDR1 is MNHNY and CDR2 SVGAGI (reference sequence). V was trimmed by 4 bases and J by 1 base, leaving 10 bases between them. The CDR3 DNA is TGTGCCAGCAGTTTTCGGGGGGCCCAAGAGACCCAGTACTTC. Its protein product is CASSFRGAQETQYF.

The V gene is TRBV5-6, the J gene TRBJ2-5, with TRBD1 as a possible D gene (5 bases). Germline V gene data show CDR1 as SGHDT and CDR2 as YYEEEE. This CDR3 is built from 14 residues. V was trimmed by 0 bases and J by 5 bases, leaving 11 bases between them. CDR3 sequence reads: CASSLARVYETQYF. In DNA form, the CDR3 reads TGTGCCAGCAGCTTGGCCAGGGTATACGAGACCCAGTACTTC.

The rearrangement joins TRBV5-1 to TRBJ1-1; D unresolved. Between the trimmed V and J ends, which lost 0 bases and 0 bases, there was a span of 6 bases. The CDR3 totals 14 residues. CDR1 and CDR2 (germline): SGHRS, YFSETQ. In DNA form, the CDR3 reads TGCGCCAGCAGCTTGGCTAACATGAACACTGAAGCTTTCTTT. Translating it yields CASSLANMNTEAFF.

The V gene is TRBV7-9, the J gene TRBJ1-4, with 7 bases identical to TRBD1. There are 14 residues in the CDR3. In germline, CDR1 is SEHNR, CDR2 FQNEAQ (reference sequence). Trimming removed 5 bases from V and 14 bases from J; junction bases left unmatched: 14. Here the CDR3 reads CASSPLSTQGTLFF. In DNA form, the CDR3 reads TGTGCCAGCAGCCCGCTAAGCACACAGGGGACGCTGTTTTTT. The full variable domain, with the rest looked up from reference TRBV7-9 and TRBJ1-4, is DTGVSQNPRHKITKRGQNVTFRCDPISEHNRLYWYRQTLGQGPEFLTYFQNEAQLEKSRLLSDRFSAERPKGSFSTLEIQRTEQGDSAMYLCASSPLSTQGTLFFGSGTQLSVL.

The chain links TRBV7-2 to TRBJ2-1; 8 bases are a match to TRBD2. The germline gives CDR1 SGHTA, CDR2 FQGNSA. The ends lost 4 bases at V and 7 bases at J; junction bases unmatched: 6. The CDR3 covers 14 residues. The CDR3, as DNA: TGTGCCAGCAGCTATCGGGGGGGCTCAAATGAGCAGTTCTTC. Translation: CASSYRGGSNEQFF.

Points on this clone: The same CDR3 can be traced to other DNA sequences in this sample. The gene calls are TRBV29-1 and TRBJ1-1, with D unresolved. This CDR3 is 12 amino acids long. V lost 3 bases and J 3 bases, leaving 8 bases between the germline ends. The germline V gene has CDR1 SQVTM and CDR2 ANQGSEA. The CDR3 is CSVEVGYTEAFF. The CDR3 coding sequence is TGCAGCGTTGAGGTGGGATACACTGAAGCTTTCTTT.

This sequence joins TRBV4-3 and TRBJ1-5; 9 bases are a match to TRBD1. The V gene's germline CDR1 is LGHNA and CDR2 YSLEER. The CDR3 length is 17 residues. V gave up 4 bases and J gave up 4 bases; unmatched junction bases: 11. The CDR3 reads CASSPQPGQGSNQPQHF. CDR3 sequence (DNA): TGCGCCAGCAGCCCTCAACCCGGACAGGGGAGTAATCAGCCCCAGCATTTT.

This clone was recorded a few times. J is TRBJ2-5 and V is TRBV7-2; D unresolved. The CDR3 runs 14 residues. Germline V gene data show CDR1 as SGHTA and CDR2 as FQGNSA. Between the trimmed V and J ends, which lost 5 bases and 4 bases, there was a span of 14 bases. CDR3 in amino acids: CASSRRVDGETQYF. For the CDR3, the DNA is TGTGCCAGCAGCCGCCGGGTGGACGGAGAGACCCAGTACTTC. The full variable domain, rest sourced from reference TRBV7-2 and TRBJ2-5, is GAGVSQSPSNKVTEKGKDVELRCDPISGHTALYWYRQSLGQGLEFLIYFQGNSAPDKSGLPSDRFSAERTGGSVSTLTIQRTQQEDSAVYLCASSRRVDGETQYFGPGTRLLVL.

By sample share, this clone is large. V usage is TRBV2 and J usage is TRBJ2-1; 11 bases are shared with TRBD1. The V segment lost 5 bases and the J segment 10 bases; nucleotides outside the gene matches: 7. Per germline, CDR1 SNHLY and CDR2 FYNNEI. This CDR3 has 14 residues. CDR3 DNA sequence: TGTGCCAGCAGTAGCGGACAGGGGGCAGCGGAGCAGTTCTTC. Protein sequence: CASSSGQGAAEQFF.

CDR3 protein: CASSERSNQPQHF. DNA of the CDR3: TGTGCCAGCAGTGAACGTAGCAATCAGCCCCAGCATTTT. This sequence joins TRBV6-1 and TRBJ1-5; no firm D call. V lost 2 bases, J lost 0 bases, and 2 bases lay in between. Germline assignment: CDR1 MNHNS and CDR2 SASEGT. The CDR3 sequence is 13 residues long.

The rearrangement uses TRBV13 and TRBJ2-2, with 12 bases identical to TRBD2. The CDR3 totals 18 residues. The ends lost 4 bases at V and 1 base at J; junction bases unmatched: 7. Per the germline V gene, CDR1 is PRHDT and CDR2 is FYEKMQ (reference sequence). The CDR3 coding sequence is TGTGCCAGCAGCTATGGACTAGCGGGGTCATGGAACACCGGGGAGCTGTTTTTT. Translated: CASSYGLAGSWNTGELFF.

The chain has TRBV5-4 and TRBJ2-2; D gene uncertain. With 1 base removed from V and 3 bases from J, the gap between germline ends came to 10 bases. This CDR3 comprises 15 residues. CDR1 SGHNT and CDR2 YYREEE come from the germline V gene (reference sequence). The CDR3 reads CASSLTHGDTGELFF. CDR3 sequence (DNA): TGTGCCAGCAGCTTGACCCACGGCGACACCGGGGAGCTGTTTTTT.

The rearrangement links TRBV30 to TRBJ2-1, with 9 nucleotides matching TRBD2. There are 15 residues in the CDR3. Trimming took 0 bases from V and 2 from J; bases not matched to a gene: 2. Germline loops: CDR1 GTSNPN, CDR2 SVGIG (reference sequence). CDR3 in DNA: TGTGCCTGGAGTGTGTCTAGCGGGGCCTACAATGAGCAGTTCTTC. This encodes CAWSVSSGAYNEQFF. The complete variable domain, with remaining parts taken from reference TRBV30 and TRBJ2-1, reads SQTIHQWPATLVQPVGSPLSLECTVEGTSNPNLYWYRQAAGRGLQLLFYSVGIGQISSEVPQNLSASRPQDRQFILSSKKLLLSDSGFYLCAWSVSSGAYNEQFFGPGTRLTVL.

The chain combines TRBV11-2 with TRBJ1-3; maybe TRBD1 (5 bases). This CDR3 is 15 amino acids long. V was cut by 3 bases and J by 3 bases, with 12 bases left in between. The V gene's germline CDR1 is SGHAT and CDR2 FQNNGV. This chain's CDR3 is CASSFQGMGGNTIYF. Written as DNA, the CDR3 is TGTGCCAGCAGCTTTCAGGGAATGGGTGGAAACACCATATATTTT.

V is TRBV6-1 and J is TRBJ2-7; 7 nucleotides align to TRBD1. The V and J ends lost 2 bases and 0 bases, in that order; junction bases with no gene match: 7. CDR1 is MNHNS, CDR2 SASEGT, per germline. There are 16 residues in the CDR3. CDR3 loop: CASSERGQLSSYEQYF. In DNA form, the CDR3 reads TGTGCCAGCAGTGAACGGGGACAGCTAAGCTCCTACGAGCAGTACTTC.

The chain recombines TRBV30 with TRBJ1-1; TRBD1 might be the D (5 bases). This CDR3 is 15 amino acids long. The germline CDR1 and CDR2 sequences are GTSNPN and SVGIG (reference sequence). Trimming took off 3 bases at V and 1 base at J, with 15 bases between the two ends. The CDR3 sequence: CAWRSVGAPNTEAFF. The CDR3 coding sequence is TGTGCCTGGAGGTCCGTCGGGGCCCCGAACACTGAAGCTTTCTTT. The whole variable domain, filled in from reference TRBV30 and TRBJ1-1, reads SQTIHQWPATLVQPVGSPLSLECTVEGTSNPNLYWYRQAAGRGLQLLFYSVGIGQISSEVPQNLSASRPQDRQFILSSKKLLLSDSGFYLCAWRSVGAPNTEAFFGQGTRLTVV.

This sequence joins TRBV7-3 and TRBJ1-1, with D tentatively TRBD1 (5 bases). V lost 4 bases and J 6 bases, leaving 12 bases between the germline ends. CDR1 and CDR2 from the germline V gene are SGHTA and FQGTGA. This CDR3 is 13 amino acids long. CDR3 sequence reads: CASSSQGGAEAFF. The DNA of the CDR3 is TGTGCCAGCAGCTCTCAGGGTGGGGCTGAAGCTTTCTTT.

The table lists this clone with a few counts. The gene calls are TRBV7-2 and TRBJ2-1; 10 bases are shared with TRBD2. The ends lost 0 bases at V and 8 bases at J; junction bases unmatched: 4. This CDR3 has 15 amino acids. Germline V gene sequence: CDR1 SGHTA, CDR2 FQGNSA. CDR3 in DNA: TGTGCCAGCAGCTTAGCGCGGCTAGCGGGGGATGAGCAGTTCTTC. Translation: CASSLARLAGDEQFF.

This chain links TRBV4-2 with TRBJ1-1, with a weak D call TRBD1 (5 bases). This CDR3 comprises 15 residues. V lost 7 bases and J 5 bases, leaving 20 bases between the germline ends. Germline V gives CDR1 LGHNA, CDR2 YNFKEQ. The CDR3 region is CASTRDFPYRTEAFF. For the CDR3, the DNA is TGTGCCAGCACGAGGGACTTCCCTTATAGGACTGAAGCTTTCTTT.

This clone showed up just a few times. The CDR3 DNA reads TGTGCCATCGGTACAGGGGTGAACACTGAAGCTTTCTTT. Translation: CAIGTGVNTEAFF. The V and J genes are TRBV10-3 and TRBJ1-1; 7 bases are shared with TRBD1. CDR1 ENHRY and CDR2 SYGVKD come from the germline V gene. J gave up 0 bases and V 8 bases, and 3 bases lay outside the gene matches. This CDR3 has 13 residues.

This chain uses TRBV30 with TRBJ1-3; D unresolved. V was shortened by 7 bases and J by 0 bases, with 10 bases between the two germline ends. This CDR3 has 13 residues. CDR1 and CDR2 (germline): GTSNPN, SVGIG (reference sequence). The CDR3 region is CAYDESSGNTIYF. The DNA of the CDR3 is TGTGCCTACGACGAGAGCTCTGGAAACACCATATATTTT.

V usage is TRBV5-4 and J usage is TRBJ2-7, with TRBD1 matching 7 bases. Germline V CDR1 and CDR2: SGHNT, YYREEE (reference sequence). J lost 6 bases, V lost 1 base, and 7 bases had no gene match. This CDR3 region has 14 residues. CDR3 in amino acids: CASSLRQGVGEQYF. The CDR3 coding sequence is TGTGCCAGCAGCTTGAGGCAGGGGGTAGGCGAGCAGTACTTC.